A selection of T cell receptor beta chains follows, all from one sample in a study of PD-1 blockade in classical Hodgkin lymphoma. Libraries were prepared by immunoSEQ multiplex PCR; TCRdb keeps only in-frame clonotypes and omits some of them. The table lists roughly 40,000 clones, about nine tenths of them singletons. The sample consisted of peripheral blood mononuclear cells (PBMCs), taken at baseline. Every receptor here comes from a human donor with classical Hodgkin lymphoma. Both conserved end residues are part of each CDR3. A D gene is named only where the DNA matches it firmly.

j_gene,v_gene,d_gene,CDR3aa
TRBJ2-5,TRBV7-9,-,CASSLVREKETQYF
TRBJ2-1,TRBV7-2,TRBD2,CASSSVLAGGGHEQFF
TRBJ1-5,TRBV6-1,-,CASQGTPRGNQPQHF
TRBJ2-1,TRBV7-2,-,CASSLGPRLYNEQFF
TRBJ2-5,TRBV7-2,-,CASNSIGEETQYF
TRBJ2-6,TRBV30,-,CAWSVSRSSGANVLTF
TRBJ2-7,TRBV11-2,-,CASSSHIQGVKYEQYF
TRBJ1-2,TRBV5-1,TRBD1,CASRPGTGGFGYTF
TRBJ2-7,TRBV6-5,TRBD1,CASTNRDRGYEQYF
TRBJ2-7,TRBV18,TRBD1,CASSPPGQSNYEQYF
TRBJ1-5,TRBV28,-,CASSLGVGNQPQHF
TRBJ2-7,TRBV6-6,-,CASSYYSLNSYEQYF
TRBJ1-2,TRBV6-5,TRBD1,CASRTGSEGVYTF
TRBJ2-7,TRBV18,TRBD2,CASSPPREGRPPYEQYF
TRBJ2-5,TRBV6-1,-,CASSEEIWGTQYF
TRBJ2-7,TRBV11-2,TRBD2,CASSPGGGWEQYF